This T cell receptor beta chain derives from a study of T cell clonality in common variable immunodeficiency. Study-wide findings and caveats: Fewer deletions and N-nucleotide insertions were reportedly seen in common variable immunodeficiency TCR beta sequences.

Equal genomic DNA amounts from CVID and control samples were sequenced. Sequenced by immunoSEQ multiplex PCR; TCRdb stores in-frame clones only, minus some. This sample comprises 25,000 to 30,000 clones, none seen once only. Blood samples were heparinized, about 5 to 9 ml per donor. The germline V gene encodes CDR1 KGHSH and CDR2 LQKENI. Trimming removed 5 bases from V and 2 bases from J, with 19 bases in between. The CDR3 consists of 16 residues. This clone was counted many times. Antigen specificity is unknown. The CDR3 end is not reached by the read, which stops 3 residues before it; the germline J gene fills it in.

The source of this sequence is a human donor with common variable immunodeficiency. Sequenced input: peripheral blood mononuclear cells. The V gene is TRBV18, the J gene TRBJ2-7; D is perhaps TRBD1 (6 bases). Incomplete CDR3 DNA: TGTGCCAGCTCAGCTTCCGGGACACATAAGGCCTACGAG. This sequence encodes CASSASGTHKAYE. The full CDR3 reads CASSASGTHKAYEQYF. The full variable domain, completed using reference TRBV18 and TRBJ2-7, is NAGVMQNPRHLVRRRGQEARLRCSPMKGHSHVYWYRQLPEEGLKFMVYLQKENIIDESGMPKERFSAEFPKEGPSILRIQQVVRGDSAAYFCASSASGTHKAYEQYFGPGTRLTVT.